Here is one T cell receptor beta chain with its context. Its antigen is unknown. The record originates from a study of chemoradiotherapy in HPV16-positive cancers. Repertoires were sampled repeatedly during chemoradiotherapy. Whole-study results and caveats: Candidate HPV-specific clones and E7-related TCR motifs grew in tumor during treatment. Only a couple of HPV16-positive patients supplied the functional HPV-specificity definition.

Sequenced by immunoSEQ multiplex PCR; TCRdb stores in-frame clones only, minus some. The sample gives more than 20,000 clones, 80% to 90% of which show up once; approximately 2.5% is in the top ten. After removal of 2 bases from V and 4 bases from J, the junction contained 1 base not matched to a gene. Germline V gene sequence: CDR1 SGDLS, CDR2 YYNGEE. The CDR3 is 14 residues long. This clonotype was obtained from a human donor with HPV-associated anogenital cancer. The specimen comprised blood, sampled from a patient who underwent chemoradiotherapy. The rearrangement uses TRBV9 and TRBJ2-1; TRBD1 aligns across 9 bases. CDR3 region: CASSVGTGYNEQFF. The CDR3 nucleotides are TGTGCCAGCAGCGTGGGGACAGGGTACAATGAGCAGTTCTTC.